Sequencing of this T cell receptor beta chain was carried out in a study of human T cells and chemical hapten exposure. Overall study results and limits: Controls formed significantly fewer large CDR3 similarity clusters than expanded TCRs did. There was no change with DPC sensitization in TCRs above 1 in 1000 frequency.

Indicated time point: patch test 2, 6 weeks after DPC sensitization. Treatment of the sample: therapeutic diphenylcyclopropenone sensitization with weekly scalp DPC. With 1 base clipped from V and 3 bases from J, the junction kept 3 bases outside the gene matches. The CDR3 length is 16 residues. Per the germline V gene, CDR1 is LNHDA and CDR2 is SQIVND (reference sequence). This clonotype was found many times. Its target is unknown. The study used a library that attached unique molecular identifiers to individual cDNA molecules. Original handling: Samples held a median of roughly 100,000 TCRs, range about 20,000–690,600. A single record per CDR3 protein comes from TCRdb applying MiXCR to the RACE reads. TCRdb's processing, not the authors', yielded these V and J calls. The sample lists roughly 140,000 distinct CDR3 sequences; around 11% were seen once.

The clonotype originates from a woman aged 45-65 years with alopecia areata. Some clones in this sample may be carry-over from other donors' samples. This chain uses TRBV19 with TRBJ2-5; 12 positions match TRBD2. Sequencing was performed on whole blood, taken in connection with sensitization to the hapten diphenylcyclopropenone (DPC). In DNA, the CDR3 is TGTGCCAGTAGTATAGCTCTAGCGGGGGGGGAAGAGACCCAGTACTTC. Translating it yields CASSIALAGGEETQYF.